This T cell receptor beta chain emerged from a study of T cell changes during pregnancy in multiple sclerosis. Profiled with immunoSEQ multiplex PCR; TCRdb holds only in-frame clones, not every one. This sample carries 100,000 or so clones, roughly 94% of them seen once, and the ten largest clones take 1.5% to 2%. CDR1 and CDR2 from the germline V gene are MRHNA and SNTAGT. This CDR3 has 13 residues. V lost 2 bases and J lost 0, with 3 bases in between. V usage is TRBV6-4 and J usage is TRBJ2-3; D is uncertain. The input for sequencing was peripheral blood, taken after pregnancy. This receptor was obtained from a female donor in good health, enrolled as a control in a pregnancy study. As DNA, the CDR3 is TGTGCCAGCAGTGACCTGAGCACAGATACGCAGTATTTT. This gives the protein CASSDLSTDTQYF.